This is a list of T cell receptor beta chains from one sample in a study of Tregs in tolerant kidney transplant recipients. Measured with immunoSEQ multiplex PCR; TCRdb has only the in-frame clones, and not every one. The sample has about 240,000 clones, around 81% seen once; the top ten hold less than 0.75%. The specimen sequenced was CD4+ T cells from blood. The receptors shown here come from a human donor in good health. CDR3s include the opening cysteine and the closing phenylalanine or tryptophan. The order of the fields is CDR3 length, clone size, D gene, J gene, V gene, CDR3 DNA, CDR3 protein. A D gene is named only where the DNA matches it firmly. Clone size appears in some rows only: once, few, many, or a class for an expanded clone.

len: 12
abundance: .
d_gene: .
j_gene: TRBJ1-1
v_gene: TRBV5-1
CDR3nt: TGCGCCAGCCGGACAGTGAACACTGAAGCTTTCTTT
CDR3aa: CASRTVNTEAFF

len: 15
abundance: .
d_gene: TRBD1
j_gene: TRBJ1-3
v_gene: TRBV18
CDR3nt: TGTGCCAGCTCACCAACAGGGGTTCGTGGAAACACCATATATTTT
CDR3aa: CASSPTGVRGNTIYF

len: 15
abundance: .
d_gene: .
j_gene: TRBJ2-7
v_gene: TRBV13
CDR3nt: TGTGCCAGCAGCCCACAGGGTCGAGGGTCCTACGAGCAGTACTTC
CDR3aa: CASSPQGRGSYEQYF

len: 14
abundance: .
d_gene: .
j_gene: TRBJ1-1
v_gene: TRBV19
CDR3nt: TGTGCCAGTAGTATAGCGGGACTGAACACTGAAGCTTTCTTT
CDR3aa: CASSIAGLNTEAFF

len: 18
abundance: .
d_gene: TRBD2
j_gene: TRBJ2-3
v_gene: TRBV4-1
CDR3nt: TGCGCCAGCAGCCAAGATCATAGGGTGCGGGGGGGCGGGGATACGCAGTATTTT
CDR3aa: CASSQDHRVRGGGDTQYF

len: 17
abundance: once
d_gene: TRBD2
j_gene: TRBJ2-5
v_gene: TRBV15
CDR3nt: TGTGCCACCAGCATCCCTGGGGGAGGGCCGATCGGGGAGACCCAGTACTTC
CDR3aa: CATSIPGGGPIGETQYF

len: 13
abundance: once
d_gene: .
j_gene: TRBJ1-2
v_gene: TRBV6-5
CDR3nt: TGTGCCAGCAGTGCGGACAGCCCCTATGGCTACACCTTC
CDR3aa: CASSADSPYGYTF

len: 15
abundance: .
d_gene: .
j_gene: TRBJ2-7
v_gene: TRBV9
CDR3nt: TGTGCCAGCAGCGTAGGGGGCGGACGTTCCTACGAGCAGTACTTC
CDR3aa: CASSVGGGRSYEQYF

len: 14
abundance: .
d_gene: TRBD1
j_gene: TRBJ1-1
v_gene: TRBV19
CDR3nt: TGTGCCAGTAGCATAGACAGGGGGCGGACTGAAGCTTTCTTT
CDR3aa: CASSIDRGRTEAFF

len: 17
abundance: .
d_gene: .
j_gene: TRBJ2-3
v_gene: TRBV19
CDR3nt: TGTGCCAGTAGTCCCATTCGGAGAGGGATGATCACAGATACGCAGTATTTT
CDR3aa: CASSPIRRGMITDTQYF

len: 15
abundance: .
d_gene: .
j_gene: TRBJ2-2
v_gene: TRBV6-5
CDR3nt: TGTGCCATCCCGCGCCTCGGGGGTTCCACCGGGGAGCTGTTTTTT
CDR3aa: CAIPRLGGSTGELFF

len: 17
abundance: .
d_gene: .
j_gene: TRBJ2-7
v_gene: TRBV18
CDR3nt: TGTGCCAGCTCACCATCTATCTTGGACAGGGAGGGCCGCGAGCAGTACTTC
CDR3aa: CASSPSILDREGREQYF

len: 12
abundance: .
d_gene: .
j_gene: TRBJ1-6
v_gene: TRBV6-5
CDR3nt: TGTGCCAGCAGACGGGACGGTTCACCCCTCCACTTT
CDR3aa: CASRRDGSPLHF

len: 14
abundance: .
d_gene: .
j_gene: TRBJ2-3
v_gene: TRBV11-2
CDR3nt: TGTGCCAGCAGCTTAGACCGGCTGGGGGATACGCAGTATTTT
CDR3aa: CASSLDRLGDTQYF

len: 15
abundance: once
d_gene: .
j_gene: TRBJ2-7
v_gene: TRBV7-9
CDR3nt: TGTGCCAGCAGCTTGGCAGACACGAGCTCCTACGAGCAGTACTTC
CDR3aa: CASSLADTSSYEQYF

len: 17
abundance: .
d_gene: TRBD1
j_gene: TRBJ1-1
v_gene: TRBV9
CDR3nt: TGTGCCAGCAGTCCCGGGACAGGCGGTGGATGGGGCACTGAAGCTTTCTTT
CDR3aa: CASSPGTGGGWGTEAFF

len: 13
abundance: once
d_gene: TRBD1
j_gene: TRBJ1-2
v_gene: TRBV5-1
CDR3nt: TGCGCCAGCAGCTTACAGGGGGCGGATGGCTACACCTTC
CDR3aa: CASSLQGADGYTF

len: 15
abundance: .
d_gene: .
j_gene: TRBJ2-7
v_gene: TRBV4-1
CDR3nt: TGCGCCAGCAGCCCCGCTCCCGTAGCGGCCTACGAGCAGTACTTC
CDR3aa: CASSPAPVAAYEQYF

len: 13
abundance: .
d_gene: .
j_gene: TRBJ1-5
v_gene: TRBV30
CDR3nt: TGTGCCTGGAGTTGGGGGTCGGGTCAGCCCCAGCATTTT
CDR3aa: CAWSWGSGQPQHF

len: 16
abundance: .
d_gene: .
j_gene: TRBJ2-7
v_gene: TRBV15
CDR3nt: TGTGCCACCAGCGGCAGGGGCAGTAAAAAATCCTACGAGCAGTACTTC
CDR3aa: CATSGRGSKKSYEQYF

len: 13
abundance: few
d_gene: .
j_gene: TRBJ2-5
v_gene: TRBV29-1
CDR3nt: TGCAGCGTGATCGGGACGGACCAAGAGACCCAGTACTTC
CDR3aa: CSVIGTDQETQYF

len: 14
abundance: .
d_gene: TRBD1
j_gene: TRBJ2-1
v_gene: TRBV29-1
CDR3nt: TGCAGCGGGGGACAGGGAGTTGCCTACAATGAGCAGTTCTTC
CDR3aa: CSGGQGVAYNEQFF

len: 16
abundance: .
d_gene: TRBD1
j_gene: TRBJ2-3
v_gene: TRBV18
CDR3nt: TGTGCCAGCTCACCAACCGGGACAGGGGAACGGGATACGCAGTATTTT
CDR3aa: CASSPTGTGERDTQYF

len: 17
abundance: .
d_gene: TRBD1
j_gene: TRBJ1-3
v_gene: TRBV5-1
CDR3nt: TGCGCCAGCAGCAGGGGACAGGGGAAACTCACTGGAAACACCATATATTTT
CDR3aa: CASSRGQGKLTGNTIYF

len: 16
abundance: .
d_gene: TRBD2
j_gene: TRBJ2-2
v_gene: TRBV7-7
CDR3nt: TGTGCCAGCAGCTTACAGACTAGCGGAAACACCGGGGAGCTGTTTTTT
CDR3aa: CASSLQTSGNTGELFF

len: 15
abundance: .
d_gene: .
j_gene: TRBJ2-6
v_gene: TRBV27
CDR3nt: TGTGCCAGCACCCCTCAAGGGTTTGGGGCCAACGTCCTGACTTTC
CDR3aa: CASTPQGFGANVLTF

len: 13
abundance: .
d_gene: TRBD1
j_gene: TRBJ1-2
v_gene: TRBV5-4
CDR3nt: TGTGCCAGCAGCCCCCAGGGGGCAGATGGCTACACCTTC
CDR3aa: CASSPQGADGYTF

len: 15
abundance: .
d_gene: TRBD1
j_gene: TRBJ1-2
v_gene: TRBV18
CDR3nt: TGTGCCAGCTCACCCCTGGACAGGGTTTACTATGGCTACACCTTC
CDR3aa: CASSPLDRVYYGYTF

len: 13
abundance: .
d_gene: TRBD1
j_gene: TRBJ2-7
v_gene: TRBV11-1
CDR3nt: TGTGCCAGCAGCTGGACAGGGAATTACGAGCAGTACTTC
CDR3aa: CASSWTGNYEQYF

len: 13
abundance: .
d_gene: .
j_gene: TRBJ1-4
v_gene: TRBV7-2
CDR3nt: TGTGCCAGCAGAGAGCTTACAGGAGAGAAACTGTTTTTT
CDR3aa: CASRELTGEKLFF

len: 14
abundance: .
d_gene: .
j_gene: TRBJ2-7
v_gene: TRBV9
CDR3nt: TGTGCCAGCAGCGTAGCTAGCAAATCCTACGAGCAGTACTTC
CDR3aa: CASSVASKSYEQYF

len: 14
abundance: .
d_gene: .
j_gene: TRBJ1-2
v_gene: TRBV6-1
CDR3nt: TGTGCCAGCAGTCTTTCTGAGGGCGGCTATGGCTACACCTTC
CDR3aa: CASSLSEGGYGYTF

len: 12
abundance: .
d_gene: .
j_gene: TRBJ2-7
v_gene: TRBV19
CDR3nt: TGTGCCAGTACCTCACGTTCCTACGAGCAGTACTTC
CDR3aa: CASTSRSYEQYF

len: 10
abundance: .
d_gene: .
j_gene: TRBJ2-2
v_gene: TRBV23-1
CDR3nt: TGCGCCAGACAGACCGGGGAGCTGTTTTTT
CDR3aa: CARQTGELFF

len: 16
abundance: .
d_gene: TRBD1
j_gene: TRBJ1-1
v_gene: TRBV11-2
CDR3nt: TGTGCCAGCAGCTTAGTTGGACGCAGGGGGCCCACTGAAGCTTTCTTT
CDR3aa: CASSLVGRRGPTEAFF

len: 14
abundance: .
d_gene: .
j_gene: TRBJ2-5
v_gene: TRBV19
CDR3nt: TGTGCCAGTAGAATGACCCGGTACCAAGAGACCCAGTACTTC
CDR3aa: CASRMTRYQETQYF

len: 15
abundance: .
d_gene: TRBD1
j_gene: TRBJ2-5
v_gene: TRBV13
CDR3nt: TGTGCCAGCAGTTTTAGGACAGGGACCCAAGAGACCCAGTACTTC
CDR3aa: CASSFRTGTQETQYF

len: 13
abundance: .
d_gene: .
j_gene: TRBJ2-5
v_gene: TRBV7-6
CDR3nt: TGTGCCAGCAGCGGGGGGACCTGGGAGACCCAGTACTTC
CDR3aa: CASSGGTWETQYF

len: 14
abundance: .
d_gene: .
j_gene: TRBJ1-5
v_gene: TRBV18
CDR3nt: TGTGCCAGCTCACCCGACAGTATTGCCCAGCCCCAGCATTTT
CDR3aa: CASSPDSIAQPQHF

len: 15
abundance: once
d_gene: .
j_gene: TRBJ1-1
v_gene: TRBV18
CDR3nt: TGTGCCAGCTCACCACAGGTTGGGATGAACACTGAAGCTTTCTTT
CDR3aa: CASSPQVGMNTEAFF

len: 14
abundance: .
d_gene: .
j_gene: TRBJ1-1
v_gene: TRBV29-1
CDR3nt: TGCAGCGTTGAAGATTGGACTCCGAACACTGAAGCTTTCTTT
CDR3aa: CSVEDWTPNTEAFF

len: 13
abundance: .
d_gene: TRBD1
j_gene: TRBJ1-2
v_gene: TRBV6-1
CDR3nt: TGTGCCAGCAGTGAGACAGGGGTGGGTGGCTACACCTTC
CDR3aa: CASSETGVGGYTF

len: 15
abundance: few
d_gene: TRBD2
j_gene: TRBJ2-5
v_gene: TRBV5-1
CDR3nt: TGCGCCAGCAGCTCGATGAGCGGGGCACAAGAGACCCAGTACTTC
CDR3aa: CASSSMSGAQETQYF

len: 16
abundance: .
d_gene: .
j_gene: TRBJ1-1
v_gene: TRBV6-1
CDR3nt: TGTGCCAGCAGTGAACAGGGACTGGTGGGAACCACTGAAGCTTTCTTT
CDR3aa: CASSEQGLVGTTEAFF

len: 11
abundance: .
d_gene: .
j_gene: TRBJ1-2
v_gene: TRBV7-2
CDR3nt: TGTGCCAGCAGCTTAGGAATTGGCTACACCTTC
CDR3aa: CASSLGIGYTF

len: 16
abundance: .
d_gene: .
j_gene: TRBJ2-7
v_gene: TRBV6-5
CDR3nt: TGTGCCAGCAGTTACTCGAGGCCGCCCAGCTCCTACGAGCAGTACTTC
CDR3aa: CASSYSRPPSSYEQYF

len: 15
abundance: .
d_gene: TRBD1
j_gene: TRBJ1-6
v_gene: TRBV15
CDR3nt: TGTGCCACCAGCACCTTCGGGACAGGAAATTCACCCCTCCACTTT
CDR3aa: CATSTFGTGNSPLHF

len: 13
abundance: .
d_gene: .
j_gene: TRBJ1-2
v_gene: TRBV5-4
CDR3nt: TGTGCCAGCAGCAAGACAGACCCCTATGGCTACACCTTC
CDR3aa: CASSKTDPYGYTF

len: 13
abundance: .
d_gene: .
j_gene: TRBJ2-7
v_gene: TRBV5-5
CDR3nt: TGTGCCAGCAGCTTGGCCACGGATTACGAGCAGTACTTC
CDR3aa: CASSLATDYEQYF

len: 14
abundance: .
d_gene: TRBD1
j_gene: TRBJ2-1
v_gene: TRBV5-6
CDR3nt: TGTGCCAGCAGCTTGCGCCAGGGGGACGCTGAGCAGTTCTTC
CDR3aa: CASSLRQGDAEQFF

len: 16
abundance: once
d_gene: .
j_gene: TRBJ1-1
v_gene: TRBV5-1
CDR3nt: TGCGCCAGCAGCCCGGCTGGGGGGGCCCAAAACACTGAAGCTTTCTTT
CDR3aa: CASSPAGGAQNTEAFF

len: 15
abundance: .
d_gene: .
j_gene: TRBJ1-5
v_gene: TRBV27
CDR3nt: TGTGCCAGCAGTCGAGGAGGCAGGGAGGGACAGCCCCAGCATTTT
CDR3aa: CASSRGGREGQPQHF

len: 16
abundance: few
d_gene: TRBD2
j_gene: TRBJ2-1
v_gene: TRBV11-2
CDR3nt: TGTGCCAGCAGCGGACTAGCGGGGAGCTCCTACAATGAGCAGTTCTTC
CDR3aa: CASSGLAGSSYNEQFF

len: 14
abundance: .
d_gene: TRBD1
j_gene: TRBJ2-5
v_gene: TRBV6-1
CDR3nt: TGTGCCAGCAGTCCCGGGACAGCTCAAGAGACCCAGTACTTC
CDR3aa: CASSPGTAQETQYF

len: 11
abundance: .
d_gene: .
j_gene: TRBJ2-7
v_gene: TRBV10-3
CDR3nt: TGTGCCATCAAGGATGCCTACGAGCAGTACTTC
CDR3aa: CAIKDAYEQYF